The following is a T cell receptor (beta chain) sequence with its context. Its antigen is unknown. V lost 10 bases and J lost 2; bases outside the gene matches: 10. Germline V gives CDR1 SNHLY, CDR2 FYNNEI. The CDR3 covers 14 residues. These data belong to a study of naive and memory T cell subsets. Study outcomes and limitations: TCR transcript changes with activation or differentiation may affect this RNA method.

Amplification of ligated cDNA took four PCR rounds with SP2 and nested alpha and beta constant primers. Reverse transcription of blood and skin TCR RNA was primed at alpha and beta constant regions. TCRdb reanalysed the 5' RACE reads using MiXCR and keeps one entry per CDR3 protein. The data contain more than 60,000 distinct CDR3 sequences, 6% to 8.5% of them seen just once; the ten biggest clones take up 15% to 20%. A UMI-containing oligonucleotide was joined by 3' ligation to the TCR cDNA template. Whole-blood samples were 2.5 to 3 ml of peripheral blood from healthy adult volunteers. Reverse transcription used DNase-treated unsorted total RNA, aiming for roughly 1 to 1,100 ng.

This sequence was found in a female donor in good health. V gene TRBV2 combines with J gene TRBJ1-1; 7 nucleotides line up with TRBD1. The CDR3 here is CATPPGTVNTEAFF. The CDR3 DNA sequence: TGTGCCACTCCTCCCGGGACAGTAAACACTGAAGCTTTCTTT.